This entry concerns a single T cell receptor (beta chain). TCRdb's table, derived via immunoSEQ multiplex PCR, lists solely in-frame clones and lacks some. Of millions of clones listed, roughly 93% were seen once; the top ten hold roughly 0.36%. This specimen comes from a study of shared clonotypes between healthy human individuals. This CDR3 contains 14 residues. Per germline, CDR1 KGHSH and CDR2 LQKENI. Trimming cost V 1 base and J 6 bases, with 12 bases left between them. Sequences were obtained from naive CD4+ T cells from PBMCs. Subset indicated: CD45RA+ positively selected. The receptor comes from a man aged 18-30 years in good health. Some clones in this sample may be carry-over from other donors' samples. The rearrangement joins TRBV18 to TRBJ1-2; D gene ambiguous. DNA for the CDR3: TGTGCCAGCTCACCACTTGGCAGTATGGATGGCTACACCTTC. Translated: CASSPLGSMDGYTF.